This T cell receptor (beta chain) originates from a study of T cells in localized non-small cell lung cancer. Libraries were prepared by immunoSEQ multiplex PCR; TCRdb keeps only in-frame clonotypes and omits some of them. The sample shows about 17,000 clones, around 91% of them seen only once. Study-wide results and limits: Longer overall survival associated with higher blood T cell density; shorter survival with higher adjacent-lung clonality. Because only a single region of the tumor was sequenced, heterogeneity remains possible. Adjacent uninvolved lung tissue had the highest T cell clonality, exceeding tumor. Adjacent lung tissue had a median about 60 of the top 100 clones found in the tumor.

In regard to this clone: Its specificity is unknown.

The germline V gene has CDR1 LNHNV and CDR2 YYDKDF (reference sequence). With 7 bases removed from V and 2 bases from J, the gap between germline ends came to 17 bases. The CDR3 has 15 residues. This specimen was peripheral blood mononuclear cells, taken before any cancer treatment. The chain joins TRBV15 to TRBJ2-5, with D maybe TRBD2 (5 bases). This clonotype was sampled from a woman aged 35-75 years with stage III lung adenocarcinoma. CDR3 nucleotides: TGTGCCACCACTGAGGGAGTACCCCTACAAGAGACCCAGTACTTC. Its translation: CATTEGVPLQETQYF.